One sample yielded the 24 T cell receptor beta chains listed below, sequenced in a study of cytomegalovirus exposure and HLA in healthy donors. PCR was performed using 60 Vbeta and 13 Jbeta primers. Here immunoSEQ multiplex PCR was the method, and the copy in TCRdb shows in-frame clones only, minus some. In the table there are 180,000 or so clones, over 60% of which are singletons. The sample consisted of PBMCs. The receptors originated from a man between 18 and 35 years old in good health and CMV-seronegative.

This clone was seen a few times. The CDR3 protein is CASSLAEGRGASLEEQFF. Written as DNA, the CDR3 is TGTGCCAGCAGCTTGGCCGAAGGGCGGGGGGCCTCGTTAGAGGAGCAGTTCTTC. This chain connects TRBV5-8 to TRBJ2-1; 8 positions match TRBD2. Trimming took 0 bases from V and 10 from J; bases not matched to a gene: 18. The CDR3 is 18 residues long. From germline, CDR1 is SGHTS and CDR2 YDEGEE.

The chain joins TRBV29-1 to TRBJ2-1; D might be TRBD2 (5 bases). Trimming removed 0 bases from V and 7 bases from J, with 10 bases in between. Germline lookup yields CDR1 SQVTM and CDR2 ANQGSEA. The CDR3 sequence is 13 residues long. For the CDR3, the DNA is TGCAGCGTTGAAGATCTTAGGAGGAATGAGCAGTTCTTC. The encoded protein is CSVEDLRRNEQFF.

CDR3 bases: TGTGCCAGCAGTGAATCAGGGAACACAGATACGCAGTATTTT. Translated: CASSESGNTDTQYF. V gene TRBV6-4 combines with J gene TRBJ2-3; TRBD1 might be the D (5 bases). Germline loops: CDR1 MRHNA, CDR2 SNTAGT. CDR3 length: 14 residues. The V and J ends lost 3 bases and 2 bases respectively, with 9 bases between them.

The gene calls are TRBV15 and TRBJ2-3, with 7 bases lining up with TRBD1. With V trimmed by 1 base and J by 13 bases, 5 bases remained unmatched. The CDR3 is 12 amino acids. Germline V CDR1 and CDR2: LNHNV, YYDKDF (reference sequence). Written as DNA, the CDR3 is TGTGCCACCAGCAGAGTACAGGGGCAGGAGTATTTT. Translation gives CATSRVQGQEYF.

The chain links TRBV5-1 to TRBJ2-7; D may be TRBD2 (5 bases). Germline V gives CDR1 SGHRS, CDR2 YFSETQ. The length of the CDR3 is 12 residues. V shed 0 bases and J shed 4 bases, with 5 bases lying between them. The CDR3 spells CASSLGGYEQYF. For the CDR3, the DNA is TGCGCCAGCAGCTTGGGAGGGTACGAGCAGTACTTC.

V gene TRBV10-1 combines with J gene TRBJ2-7, with D perhaps matching TRBD2 (5 bases). V lost 3 bases to trimming and J lost 6 bases, with 12 bases between them. In germline, CDR1 is WNHNN, CDR2 SYGVQD (reference sequence). The CDR3 consists of 13 residues. CDR3 protein: CASSDTGVGEQYF. The CDR3 nucleotides read TGCGCCAGCAGTGATACCGGGGTTGGCGAGCAGTACTTC.

The J gene is TRBJ2-1, the V gene TRBV5-1; 10 positions match TRBD2. The trim removed 1 base at V and 7 bases at J, leaving 2 bases unmatched. Germline CDR1 and CDR2: SGHRS and YFSETQ. CDR3 length equals 14 residues. The DNA of the CDR3 is TGCGCCAGCAGCTTGAGGACTAGCGGTAATGAGCAGTTCTTC. It translates to CASSLRTSGNEQFF.

The chain recombines TRBV29-1 with TRBJ2-5; perhaps TRBD2 as D (5 bases). Per germline, CDR1 SQVTM and CDR2 ANQGSEA. V was shortened by 4 bases and J by 1 base, with 10 bases between the two germline ends. The CDR3 runs 13 residues. The CDR3 DNA is TGCAGCGTTGCAGGAGCGGTCCAAGAGACCCAGTACTTC. It specifies CSVAGAVQETQYF.

The chain carries TRBV28 and TRBJ1-5; no definite D call. The germline CDR1 and CDR2 sequences are MDHEN and SYDVKM. V was trimmed by 6 bases and J by 0 bases, leaving 9 bases between them. The CDR3 has 14 amino acids. CDR3 nucleotides: TGTGCCAGCAGCCTCAGATATAGCAATCAGCCCCAGCATTTT. This sequence encodes CASSLRYSNQPQHF.

This chain links TRBV6-1 with TRBJ1-1, with a weak D call TRBD1 (5 bases). Germline assignment: CDR1 MNHNS and CDR2 SASEGT. The CDR3 is 14 amino acids. Trimming removed 7 bases at V and 1 base at J, with 13 bases between. This CDR3 reads CASTRFQGNTEAFF. In DNA, the CDR3 is TGTGCCAGCACTAGATTCCAGGGGAACACTGAAGCTTTCTTT.

The V gene is TRBV11-2, the J gene TRBJ2-5; the D is unclear. The V gene lost 5 bases and the J gene lost 2 bases, with 9 bases spanning the gap. This CDR3 has 13 amino acids. Germline assignment: CDR1 SGHAT and CDR2 FQNNGV. In DNA, the CDR3 is TGTGCCAGCAGCCGAGCCCCGCAAGAGACCCAGTACTTC. It yields the protein CASSRAPQETQYF. Filled out from reference TRBV11-2 and TRBJ2-5, the complete variable domain reads EAGVAQSPRYKIIEKRQSVAFWCNPISGHATLYWYQQILGQGPKLLIQFQNNGVVDDSQLPKDRFSAERLKGVDSTLKIQPAKLEDSAVYLCASSRAPQETQYFGPGTRLLVL.

This clone was detected only a few times. The rearrangement uses TRBV27 and TRBJ2-3, with TRBD2 identical over 7 bases. V gave up 5 bases and J gave up 3 bases; unmatched junction bases: 11. The CDR3 extends over 16 amino acids. Germline loops: CDR1 MNHEY, CDR2 SMNVEV (reference sequence). CDR3 nucleotides: TGTGCCAGCAGTCCCCGGGGCGGGAGAGTAACAGATACGCAGTATTTT. This gives the protein CASSPRGGRVTDTQYF.

The chain is built from TRBV7-2 and TRBJ2-1; 7 nucleotides align to TRBD2. This CDR3 spans 12 amino acids. The V gene end was trimmed by 5 bases and the J gene end by 13 bases; junction bases not matched to a gene: 8. Germline assignment: CDR1 SGHTA and CDR2 FQGNSA. CDR3 bases: TGTGCCAGCAGCAAAGTAGGGGAGGGACAGTTCTTC. This gives the protein CASSKVGEGQFF.

The rearrangement uses TRBV6-6 and TRBJ1-3, with D perhaps TRBD1 (6 bases). Trimming stripped 6 bases from V and 8 bases from J, with 17 bases between. CDR1 and CDR2 (germline): MNHNY, SVGAGI (reference sequence). The CDR3 covers 14 residues. CDR3 DNA sequence: TGTGCCAGCAGCGAAGGGTGGCAGGGGTACACCATATATTTT. Its translation is CASSEGWQGYTIYF.

In its sample, this clone was seen a few times. V and J are TRBV2 and TRBJ2-7; the match to TRBD2 covers 15 bases. The junction had 4 bases not matched to a gene; V was cut back by 7 bases and J by 6 bases. CDR1 and CDR2 from the germline V gene are SNHLY and FYNNEI. The CDR3 has 14 amino acids. The CDR3 loop is CASNMGLAGGEQYF. The CDR3 bases are TGTGCCAGCAACATGGGACTAGCGGGGGGCGAGCAGTACTTC. Complete variable domain (other parts from reference TRBV2 and TRBJ2-7): EPEVTQTPSHQVTQMGQEVILRCVPISNHLYFYWYRQILGQKVEFLVSFYNNEISEKSEIFDDQFSVERPDGSNFTLKIRSTKLEDSAMYFCASNMGLAGGEQYFGPGTRLTVT.

The CDR3 DNA reads as TGCGCCAGCAGCCAAGTTAATCTTGTGTCTAATGAAAAACTGTTTTTT. This gives the protein CASSQVNLVSNEKLFF. V is TRBV4-1 and J is TRBJ1-4; no clear D gene. The V gene's germline CDR1 is MGHRA and CDR2 YSYEKL. V was clipped by 1 base and J by 3 bases, with 12 bases between them. The CDR3 consists of 16 residues.

The CDR3 bases are TGTGCCAGCAGTTTACAGGATTCACCCCTCCACTTT. Its protein product is CASSLQDSPLHF. The chain links TRBV27 to TRBJ1-6; D gene unclear. The CDR3 consists of 12 residues. Germline V lookup: CDR1 MNHEY, CDR2 SMNVEV (reference sequence). V lost 2 bases to trimming and J lost 8 bases, with 4 bases between them.

The chain links TRBV19 to TRBJ2-6; a possible D gene is TRBD1 (5 bases). V lost 4 bases and J 0 bases, leaving 13 bases between the germline ends. Germline V gene sequence: CDR1 LNHDA, CDR2 SQIVND (reference sequence). The CDR3 is made up of 17 amino acids. In DNA, the CDR3 is TGTGCCAGTAGTAAGGGGCCAGGCCCCTCTGGGGCCAACGTCCTGACTTTC. Its protein product is CASSKGPGPSGANVLTF.

The chain carries TRBV28 and TRBJ2-7; D is possibly TRBD2 (6 bases). Trimming removed 2 bases at V and 2 bases at J, with 13 bases between. Germline CDR1 reads MDHEN; CDR2 reads SYDVKM. The CDR3 is 15 amino acids. CDR3 in amino acids: CASSLAPGVAYEQYF. The CDR3 DNA follows: TGTGCCAGCAGTTTAGCTCCGGGAGTGGCCTACGAGCAGTACTTC.

The chain is built from TRBV27 and TRBJ2-5; 12 bases are a match to TRBD2. The CDR3 extends over 15 amino acids. The ends lost 8 bases at V and 4 bases at J; junction bases unmatched: 8. Germline-derived CDR1 and CDR2 are MNHEY and SMNVEV (reference sequence). The CDR3 sequence: CASYRTSGAPETQYF. The DNA of the CDR3 is TGTGCCAGCTACCGGACTAGCGGGGCCCCAGAGACCCAGTACTTC.

This clone was seen just once. The V gene is TRBV30, the J gene TRBJ1-2, with D tentatively TRBD1 (6 bases). Germline-derived CDR1 and CDR2 are GTSNPN and SVGIG (reference sequence). The CDR3 is 12 residues long. V was pared by 8 bases and J by 4 bases, with 14 bases between. The CDR3 DNA reads as TGTGCCAGGGACATTCGCCCCTATGGCTACACCTTC. Its translation: CARDIRPYGYTF.

This clone has a handful of counts. The chain combines TRBV5-1 with TRBJ2-7, with D maybe TRBD1 (7 bases). Germline values: CDR1 SGHRS, CDR2 YFSETQ. The V and J ends lost 0 bases and 0 bases respectively, with 22 bases between them. This CDR3 has 19 residues. The CDR3 sequence: CASSLVTGTRGTRSYEQYF. DNA of the CDR3: TGCGCCAGCAGCTTGGTAACGGGGACCAGGGGGACTCGCTCCTACGAGCAGTACTTC. Supplemented by reference TRBV5-1 and TRBJ2-7, the full variable domain reads KAGVTQTPRYLIKTRGQQVTLSCSPISGHRSVSWYQQTPGQGLQFLFEYFSETQRNKGNFPGRFSGRQFSNSRSEMNVSTLELGDSALYLCASSLVTGTRGTRSYEQYFGPGTRLTVT.

The rearrangement joins TRBV19 to TRBJ2-5, with 9 bases matching TRBD1. Germline CDR1 is LNHDA and CDR2 is SQIVND (reference sequence). The CDR3 consists of 16 residues. Germline trimming cut 5 bases from V and 5 bases from J; bases unmatched to any gene: 12. CDR3 region: CASSSSGTGFGETQYF. The CDR3 bases are TGTGCCAGTAGTTCCTCCGGGACAGGGTTTGGGGAGACCCAGTACTTC.

The chain is built from TRBV19 and TRBJ2-7; the match to TRBD1 covers 10 bases. CDR3 size: 15 residues. V gave up 7 bases and J gave up 5 bases; unmatched junction bases: 11. The germline V gene has CDR1 LNHDA and CDR2 SQIVND (reference sequence). CDR3 in amino acids: CASKVGRDRGHEQYF. In nucleotides, the CDR3 is TGTGCCAGTAAAGTTGGCCGGGACAGGGGCCACGAGCAGTACTTC.